The 8 T cell receptor beta chains below were found in one sample sequenced in a study of patients and donors after allogeneic stem cell transplantation. TCRdb passed the RT-PCR reads through MiXCR, listing each CDR3 protein once. Found here are some 31,000 distinct CDR3 sequences, around 33% of them singletons; the top ten hold 76%. Sequenced sample: blood, either unsorted or a sorted T cell fraction (not recorded which). The receptors here all came from a human donor who was either an allogeneic HSCT recipient or a stem cell or donor lymphocyte infusion donor (not recorded which). It is not recorded whose cells these are; they may come from a transplant donor.

J is TRBJ2-1 and V is TRBV5-1, with TRBD1 matching over 9 bases. The V gene end was trimmed by 3 bases and the J gene end by 8 bases; junction bases not matched to a gene: 9. This CDR3 has 15 amino acids. Germline CDR1 SGHRS, CDR2 YFSETQ. CDR3 region: CASSSRRRQGDEQFF. In DNA, the CDR3 is TGCGCCAGCAGCTCGAGAAGAAGACAGGGGGATGAGCAGTTCTTC.

This clonotype was observed many times. V is TRBV6-5 and J is TRBJ1-3, with TRBD1 identical over 9 bases. V was clipped by 8 bases and J by 1 base; unmatched bases: 6. The CDR3 totals 15 residues. Germline assignment: CDR1 MNHEY and CDR2 SVGAGI. The CDR3 nucleotides read TGTGCCAGCTGGTATGGGACAGGGTCTGGAAACACCATATATTTT. This encodes CASWYGTGSGNTIYF.

V and J are TRBV25-1 and TRBJ2-1; TRBD2 agrees at 11 bases. CDR1 MGHDK and CDR2 SYGVNS come from the germline V gene. Unmatched junction bases numbered 14, after V lost 3 bases and J lost 7 bases. The CDR3 totals 18 residues. CDR3 protein: CASSEGSGRARGVNEQFF. The CDR3 DNA reads as TGTGCCAGCAGTGAGGGTAGCGGGAGGGCCAGGGGTGTGAATGAGCAGTTCTTC.

This sequence joins TRBV4-3 and TRBJ1-2; D remains ambiguous. The CDR3 totals 11 residues. The V end lost 1 base, the J end lost 8 bases, and 5 bases lay between the germline ends. Germline lookup yields CDR1 LGHNA and CDR2 YSLEER. DNA for the CDR3: TGCGCCAGCAGCCAAGGGGCGGGCTACACCTTC. Amino acids: CASSQGAGYTF.

V usage is TRBV15 and J usage is TRBJ2-7; no reliable D call. Trimming stripped 0 bases from V and 3 bases from J, with 6 bases between. Germline V CDR1 and CDR2: LNHNV, YYDKDF (reference sequence). The CDR3 sequence is 13 residues long. DNA for the CDR3: TGTGCCACCAGCAGAGATCGGAGCTACGAGCAGTACTTC. This sequence encodes CATSRDRSYEQYF.

This clonotype was observed a handful of times. The chain recombines TRBV6-1 with TRBJ1-6, with 8 positions matching TRBD1. The V and J ends lost 2 bases and 15 bases, in that order; junction bases with no gene match: 9. Per germline, CDR1 MNHNS and CDR2 SASEGT. The CDR3 sequence is 14 residues long. The CDR3 DNA follows: TGTGCCAGCAGTGAATCCCAGGGGGCTGCGCGCCTCCACTTT. This gives the protein CASSESQGAARLHF.

The V and J genes are TRBV6-6 and TRBJ1-5, with a possible D match to TRBD1 (6 bases). With 2 bases removed from V and 5 bases from J, the gap between germline ends came to 19 bases. CDR3 length equals 17 residues. Germline values: CDR1 MNHNY, CDR2 SVGAGI (reference sequence). The CDR3 protein is CASSYGGGNPFHQPQHF. The CDR3 region has the DNA TGTGCCAGCAGTTACGGGGGGGGCAACCCGTTCCATCAGCCCCAGCATTTT.

The J gene is TRBJ2-1, the V gene TRBV7-2; possibly TRBD2 for D (5 bases). The CDR3 contains 16 residues. V was shortened by 10 bases and J by 2 bases, with 21 bases between the two germline ends. CDR1 and CDR2 from the germline V gene are SGHTA and FQGNSA. CDR3 amino acids: CATRARAHNAYNEQFF. The CDR3 DNA reads as TGTGCCACGCGGGCTAGGGCCCACAATGCCTACAATGAGCAGTTCTTC. Full variable domain (remainder filled in from reference TRBV7-2 and TRBJ2-1): GAGVSQSPSNKVTEKGKDVELRCDPISGHTALYWYRQSLGQGLEFLIYFQGNSAPDKSGLPSDRFSAERTGGSVSTLTIQRTQQEDSAVYLCATRARAHNAYNEQFFGPGTRLTVL.